What follows is one T cell receptor beta chain and its context. The antigen is undetermined. The data stem from a study of OX40 agonist ivuxolimab in advanced cancers. The wider study: Ivuxolimab, an agonistic anti-OX40 (CD134) antibody, was given to patients. At 0.01 to 10 mg/kg, ivuxolimab was administered intravenously to patients every 2 weeks. Of mixed ages from about 20 to 85 and averaging about 65 years, the group was more than 65% male. Study-level points and caveats: Individuals who were partial responders at 0.1-3.0 mg/kg had clonal expansion that ranked among the lowest.

The repertoire was sequenced with immunoSEQ multiplex PCR; TCRdb's copy has only in-frame clones and lacks some. The sample lists 30,000 to 40,000 clones, about four fifths seen once, with roughly a fifth in the top ten. Germline assignment: CDR1 SGDLS and CDR2 YYNGEE. V was pared by 0 bases and J by 5 bases, with 11 bases between. The length of the CDR3 is 14 residues. The TCR was taken from an adult with an advanced solid tumor such as melanoma, head and neck, liver or kidney cancer. Here the sequenced sample was CD4+ or CD8+ T cells sorted from blood, taken in a trial of the OX40 agonist ivuxolimab. The rearrangement links TRBV9 to TRBJ1-1, with D maybe TRBD1 (5 bases). CDR3 residues: CASSVVQGETEAFF. The CDR3, as DNA: TGTGCCAGCAGCGTAGTGCAGGGAGAAACTGAAGCTTTCTTT.